The rows below give T cell receptor beta chains drawn from one sample of a study of regulatory T cells in long-lasting Graves disease. Each CDR3 protein is one row after TCRdb ran MiXCR on the multiplex PCR reads. Among about 460,000 distinct CDR3 sequences listed, approximately 22% were seen once. Sequencing was performed on peripheral blood mononuclear cells (PBMCs), taken when the disease was refractory, from a patient treated with antithyroid drugs. These receptors came from a female donor with Graves disease. CDR3s include the opening cysteine and the closing phenylalanine or tryptophan. Each record gives: V gene, J gene, D gene, clone size, CDR3 protein, CDR3 DNA. D genes are given only for firm matches. A row's size may be missing; if present it is once, few, many or a size class.

>TRBV19|TRBJ1-1|TRBD1|-
CASSPRTGEITEAFF
TGTGCCAGTAGTCCGCGGACAGGGGAGATCACTGAAGCTTTCTTT
>TRBV5-1|TRBJ2-3|-|-
CASSGGASQDTQYF
TGCGCCAGCAGCGGAGGGGCGTCGCAGGATACGCAGTATTTT
>TRBV28|TRBJ2-7|TRBD1|many
CASSPPGQGTNEQYF
TGTGCCAGCAGTCCCCCGGGACAGGGTACGAACGAGCAGTACTTC
>TRBV20-1|TRBJ1-2|-|few
CSARFGGEGYTF
TGCAGTGCTAGGTTCGGGGGTGAAGGCTACACCTTC
>TRBV18|TRBJ1-1|TRBD1|-
CASSSGQGWIEAFF
TGTGCCAGCTCATCGGGACAGGGGTGGATTGAAGCTTTCTTT
>TRBV6-1|TRBJ1-4|-|many
CASITTATSTNEKLFF
TGTGCCAGCATTACGACAGCGACCTCAACTAATGAAAAACTGTTTTTT
>TRBV4-2|TRBJ1-1|-|-
CASSQWGSTEAFF
TGTGCCAGCAGCCAGTGGGGGTCCACTGAAGCTTTCTTT
>TRBV20-1|TRBJ2-5|TRBD2|many
CSAHMTSGGQETQYF
TGCAGTGCGCATATGACTAGCGGGGGACAAGAGACCCAGTACTTC
>TRBV29-1|TRBJ2-5|-|many
CSVDVGGETQYF
TGCAGCGTTGATGTGGGTGGGGAGACCCAGTACTTC
>TRBV28|TRBJ2-5|TRBD1|many
CASSLYGQGIAETQYF
TGTGCCAGCAGTTTATATGGACAGGGGATAGCGGAGACCCAGTACTTC
>TRBV9|TRBJ2-5|-|few
CASSVNVGETQYF
TGTGCCAGCAGCGTTAACGTTGGAGAGACCCAGTACTTC
>TRBV7-9|TRBJ2-7|-|-
CASSWGDVREQYF
TGTGCCAGCAGCTGGGGGGATGTCAGGGAGCAGTACTTC
>TRBV28|TRBJ2-7|-|many
CASSSSNYEQYF
TGTGCCAGCAGTTCTTCTAACTACGAGCAGTACTTC
>TRBV19|TRBJ1-3|TRBD1|few
CASSPIPRQGTGNTIYF
TGTGCCAGTAGTCCCATCCCGCGACAGGGTACAGGAAACACCATATATTTT
>TRBV29-1|TRBJ1-1|-|many
CSARIESMNTEAFF
TGCAGCGCCCGCATTGAAAGCATGAACACTGAAGCTTTCTTT
>TRBV20-1|TRBJ2-5|TRBD2|few
CSARGGGWETQYF
TGCAGTGCTAGAGGGGGGGGGTGGGAGACCCAGTACTTC
>TRBV2|TRBJ2-5|TRBD2|-
CASGTTSRETQYF
TGTGCCAGCGGGACTACCTCGAGGGAGACCCAGTACTTC
>TRBV7-2|TRBJ2-7|-|-
CASSPFRGSYEQYF
TGTGCCAGCAGTCCGTTCAGGGGATCCTACGAGCAGTACTTC
>TRBV11-1|TRBJ2-3|TRBD1|few
CASSLTRQGTDTQYF
TGTGCCAGCAGCTTAACGAGACAGGGGACAGATACGCAGTATTTT
>TRBV19|TRBJ2-2|-|-
CASSISPGLAGELFF
TGTGCCAGTAGTATATCCCCCGGTCTAGCCGGGGAGCTGTTTTTT
>TRBV6-1|TRBJ2-7|-|many
CASSMTNQAYEQYF
TGTGCCAGCAGTATGACCAACCAAGCTTACGAGCAGTACTTC
>TRBV27|TRBJ2-1|TRBD1|few
CASSSGGQQFF
TGTGCCAGCTCGTCAGGGGGCCAGCAGTTCTTC
>TRBV7-2|TRBJ2-4|TRBD2|-
CASSLVAGGGGDIQYF
TGTGCCAGCAGCTTAGTTGCGGGGGGCGGGGGAGACATTCAGTACTTC
>TRBV11-2|TRBJ2-7|-|many
CASSLGRALYEQYF
TGTGCCAGCAGCTTAGGCAGGGCTCTCTACGAGCAGTACTTC
>TRBV12-3/TRBV12-4|TRBJ2-1|TRBD2|-
CASSLLAGFYNEQFF
TGTGCCAGCAGTCTACTAGCGGGATTCTACAATGAGCAGTTCTTC
>TRBV27|TRBJ2-5|TRBD2|few
CASSLYSGGQTQYF
TGTGCCAGCAGTTTATATAGCGGGGGCCAGACCCAGTACTTC
>TRBV7-2|TRBJ2-7|-|few
CASSLRTEGSYEQYF
TGTGCCAGCAGCCTTAGAACAGAGGGGTCCTACGAGCAGTACTTC
>TRBV6-1|TRBJ1-1|-|many
CASRLDRNTEAFF
TGTGCCAGCAGACTTGACAGAAACACTGAAGCTTTCTTT
>TRBV11-2|TRBJ1-1|TRBD1|few
CASSEGAGEAFF
TGTGCCAGCAGCGAGGGGGCCGGTGAAGCTTTCTTT
>TRBV2|TRBJ1-2|TRBD1|many
CASSRTGEIDYTF
TGTGCCAGCAGTCGCACAGGGGAGATTGACTACACCTTC
>TRBV30|TRBJ1-1|-|-
CAWDGALSTEAFF
TGTGCCTGGGACGGGGCCTTGAGCACTGAAGCTTTCTTT
>TRBV20-1|TRBJ2-7|-|-
CSARGGAESGGYEQYF
TGCAGTGCTAGAGGAGGGGCGGAGAGCGGAGGCTACGAGCAGTACTTC
>TRBV7-2|TRBJ1-2|TRBD1|many
CASSLSGQGNYGYTF
TGTGCCAGCAGCCTTTCGGGACAGGGAAACTATGGCTACACCTTC
>TRBV5-1|TRBJ2-7|-|few
CASSPRHQISYEQYF
TGCGCCAGCAGCCCGCGTCATCAGATATCCTACGAGCAGTACTTC
>TRBV27|TRBJ1-2|-|many
CASGYTPQGNNYGYTF
TGTGCCAGCGGTTACACCCCCCAGGGGAACAACTATGGCTACACCTTC
>TRBV20-1|TRBJ2-5|-|many
CSEGGQETQYF
TGCAGTGAGGGTGGTCAAGAGACCCAGTACTTC
>TRBV27|TRBJ1-2|TRBD1|many
CASSYRTGVDRYGYTF
TGTGCCAGCAGTTACCGGACAGGGGTGGATCGCTATGGCTACACCTTC
>TRBV29-1|TRBJ2-7|TRBD2|few
CSVELADSYEQYF
TGCAGCGTTGAGCTAGCGGACTCCTACGAGCAGTACTTC
>TRBV18|TRBJ1-1|TRBD1|-
CASSGQQGTALF
TGTGCCAGCTCAGGGCAGCAAGGGACAGCTCTCTTT
>TRBV19|TRBJ2-7|-|few
CASTPRGGGPHEQYF
TGTGCCAGTACCCCCCGGGGAGGGGGCCCCCACGAGCAGTACTTC
>TRBV12-3/TRBV12-4|TRBJ2-7|-|-
CASRKGGTGEQYF
TGTGCCAGCAGAAAGGGCGGGACGGGGGAGCAGTACTTC
>TRBV29-1|TRBJ1-2|-|-
CSVVSDGRPYGYTF
TGCAGCGTTGTATCGGACGGTAGACCTTATGGCTACACCTTC
>TRBV3-1|TRBJ2-4|-|many
CASSQGGVDIQYF
TGTGCCAGCAGCCAAGGGGGAGTGGACATTCAGTACTTC
>TRBV12-3/TRBV12-4|TRBJ2-5|-|many
CASSPAGTQETQYF
TGTGCCAGCAGTCCGGCGGGGACCCAAGAGACCCAGTACTTC
>TRBV15|TRBJ2-7|-|-
CATSRDRWEMNESSYEQYF
TGTGCCACCAGCAGAGATCGGTGGGAAATGAACGAGAGCTCCTACGAGCAGTACTTC